These 26 T cell receptor beta chains share one sample of origin, sequenced in a study of blood T cells in healthy people across ages. With a J-beta primer mix and a sample-barcoded 5' primer, a second PCR ran 7 to 11 cycles. TCRdb re-analysed the 5' RACE reads in MiXCR, keeping a single row per CDR3 protein. The sample includes 1,500,000 or so distinct CDR3 sequences, approximately 60% of them seen just once. The specimen was blood. Receptors originate from a man between 18 and 35 years old in good health.

The J gene is TRBJ2-7, the V gene TRBV29-1, with TRBD2 matching 8 bases. Germline V CDR1 and CDR2: SQVTM, ANQGSEA. This CDR3 is built from 11 residues. The V and J ends lost 8 bases and 4 bases, in that order; junction bases with no gene match: 4. The CDR3 reads CSTREGYEQYF. The CDR3 region has the DNA TGCAGCACCCGGGAGGGTTACGAGCAGTACTTC.

This clonotype was detected a few times. V gene TRBV13 combines with J gene TRBJ2-3; the D gene is possibly TRBD2 (6 bases). The CDR3 is 14 residues long. V was cut by 8 bases and J by 6 bases, with 18 bases left in between. The V gene's germline CDR1 is PRHDT and CDR2 FYEKMQ (reference sequence). DNA for the CDR3: TGTGCCAGCGGCCGGGACTTAGCAGCGGATACGCAGTATTTT. The encoded protein is CASGRDLAADTQYF.

The sample holds a few counts of this clonotype. The rearrangement links TRBV10-3 to TRBJ2-1, with TRBD2 matching over 8 bases. Germline V lookup: CDR1 ENHRY, CDR2 SYGVKD. The CDR3 totals 14 residues. After removal of 4 bases from V and 3 bases from J, the junction contained 2 bases not matched to a gene. The CDR3 is CAISALADYNEQFF. The DNA of the CDR3 is TGTGCCATCAGTGCACTAGCGGACTACAATGAGCAGTTCTTC.

The chain is built from TRBV20-1 and TRBJ2-3, with 11 bases that match TRBD2. CDR1 is DFQATT and CDR2 is SNEGSKA in the germline V gene (reference sequence). The V segment lost 0 bases and the J segment 4 bases; nucleotides outside the gene matches: 9. This CDR3 comprises 17 residues. The CDR3 protein is CSARDVLAGVRADTQYF. CDR3 bases: TGCAGTGCTAGAGACGTACTAGCGGGAGTTAGGGCAGATACGCAGTATTTT.

The rearrangement joins TRBV6-1 to TRBJ1-5; tentatively, D is TRBD1 (5 bases). Germline V CDR1 and CDR2: MNHNS, SASEGT. V lost 1 base and J 5 bases, leaving 9 bases between the germline ends. The CDR3 is 14 amino acids. CDR3 bases: TGTGCCAGCAGTGAAGGAGGGGAGCATCAGCCCCAGCATTTT. It is translated as CASSEGGEHQPQHF.

In its sample, this clonotype was seen a few times. The rearrangement uses TRBV27 and TRBJ1-1; D gene uncertain. With 5 bases removed from V and 0 bases from J, the gap between germline ends came to 22 bases. Germline V lookup: CDR1 MNHEY, CDR2 SMNVEV (reference sequence). This CDR3 has 18 residues. The CDR3 DNA reads TGTGCCAGCAGTCGATTTCTCGAGGGATATAGGATGAACACTGAAGCTTTCTTT. This gives the protein CASSRFLEGYRMNTEAFF.

This clonotype turned up a few times. The chain links TRBV20-1 to TRBJ1-5; D gene unclear. V was cut by 2 bases and J by 13 bases, with 18 bases left in between. The CDR3 runs to 13 residues. The germline CDR1 and CDR2 sequences are DFQATT and SNEGSKA (reference sequence). The CDR3 nucleotides read TGCAGTGCTAGACCGCGAGGAATCCGTTGGCAGCATTTT. It specifies CSARPRGIRWQHF.

This rearrangement joins TRBV20-1 to TRBJ2-7; D ambiguous. Trimming cost V 2 bases and J 5 bases, with 10 bases left between them. Germline V gene lookup returns CDR1 DFQATT and CDR2 SNEGSKA (reference sequence). The CDR3 sequence is 12 residues long. The CDR3 region has the DNA TGCAGTGCTAGATCTTCCGTCGACGAGCAGTACTTC. Protein: CSARSSVDEQYF.

The chain joins TRBV29-1 to TRBJ2-1, with D perhaps given as TRBD1 or TRBD2 (5 bases each). This CDR3 is built from 13 residues. Trimming removed 4 bases at V and 8 bases at J, with 15 bases between. CDR1 is SQVTM, CDR2 ANQGSEA, per germline. The CDR3 loop is CSVVLDTGHEQFF. DNA of the CDR3: TGCAGCGTTGTCTTGGACACGGGGCATGAGCAGTTCTTC.

The chain is built from TRBV6-2 or TRBV6-3 and TRBJ1-2; no clear D gene. This CDR3 is built from 14 residues. V dropped 3 bases and J dropped 8 bases, with 16 bases sitting between them. The germline V gene encodes CDR1 MNHEY and CDR2 SVGEGT. In nucleotides, the CDR3 is TGTGCCAGCAGTTATGGGCCCATTGTGGGCGGCTACACCTTC. Amino acid sequence: CASSYGPIVGGYTF.

The J gene is TRBJ2-7, the V gene TRBV2, with D unclear. Gene TRBJ2-5 matches the end of the DNA better, so the J call may be wrong. The CDR3 is 14 amino acids. Germline V CDR1 and CDR2: SNHLY, FYNNEI. CDR3 sequence: CASSPQRLQETQYF. CDR3 DNA: TGTGCCAGCAGCCCCCAGCGCCTCCAAGAGACCCAGTACTTC.

This rearrangement joins TRBV11-2 to TRBJ2-1; 8 positions match TRBD2. Germline-derived CDR1 and CDR2 are SGHAT and FQNNGV. V was clipped by 4 bases and J by 12 bases; unmatched bases: 23. The CDR3 is made up of 18 amino acids. DNA for the CDR3: TGTGCCAGCAGCTCGTCAACTCGGGCGGGGGGCATCCTGAGCGGGCAGTTCTTC. Protein sequence: CASSSSTRAGGILSGQFF.

The chain has TRBV6-2 or TRBV6-3 and TRBJ2-7; D gene uncertain. Germline V lookup: CDR1 MNHEY, CDR2 SVGEGT. V was trimmed by 8 bases and J by 3 bases, leaving 14 bases between them. The CDR3 consists of 13 residues. The CDR3 protein is CASCQTSFYEQYF. The DNA of the CDR3 is TGTGCCAGCTGTCAGACGAGCTTCTACGAGCAGTACTTC.

In this sample, this clonotype turned up once. The rearrangement uses TRBV6-5 and TRBJ2-7, with TRBD2 matching 11 bases. Germline V CDR1 and CDR2: MNHEY, SVGAGI. Losses at the gene ends were 0 bases for V and 4 bases for J; bases not matched to a gene: 14. This CDR3 is 19 amino acids long. The CDR3 region is CASSYSILAGAERVYEQYF. The CDR3 DNA reads as TGTGCCAGCAGTTACTCGATACTAGCGGGAGCCGAGAGGGTATACGAGCAGTACTTC.

V and J are TRBV11-2 and TRBJ1-1; a possible D gene is TRBD1 (5 bases). V lost 1 base to trimming and J lost 5 bases, with 17 bases between them. Germline CDR1 is SGHAT and CDR2 is FQNNGV. CDR3 length: 16 amino acids. The CDR3 sequence: CASSLGVGVGGTEAFF. The CDR3 region has the DNA TGTGCCAGCAGCTTAGGGGTAGGGGTAGGAGGGACTGAAGCTTTCTTT.

The CDR3 nucleotides read TGTGCCACCGAAGAGGGCGGTTTCTACTCTGGAAACACCATATATTTT. Translated: CATEEGGFYSGNTIYF. The gene calls are TRBV19 and TRBJ1-3; D unresolved. Germline CDR1 reads LNHDA; CDR2 reads SQIVND (reference sequence). Trimming shortened V by 10 bases and J by 0 bases, and 19 bases separated the two germline ends. CDR3 length: 16 residues.

The rearrangement links TRBV28 to TRBJ1-2, with TRBD1 as a possible D gene (6 bases). Germline assignment: CDR1 MDHEN and CDR2 SYDVKM. CDR3 size: 15 residues. Trimming pared 8 bases from V and 5 bases from J, leaving 21 bases between. DNA of the CDR3: TGTGCCAGCGGGACGGCAGGGGACCGCTCGTATGGCTACACCTTC. Its translation is CASGTAGDRSYGYTF.

The chain couples TRBV6-1 to TRBJ1-1; no clear D gene. The V gene lost 2 bases and the J gene lost 5 bases, with 15 bases spanning the gap. The CDR3 has 15 residues. Germline values: CDR1 MNHNS, CDR2 SASEGT. The CDR3 sequence is CASSERRTARTEAFF. In DNA form, the CDR3 reads TGTGCCAGCAGTGAAAGGAGGACGGCACGAACTGAAGCTTTCTTT.

The chain has TRBV20-1 and TRBJ2-5; TRBD1 agrees at 9 bases. Matching the DNA end better, TRBJ2-1 makes the J call doubtful. This CDR3 has 14 amino acids. The germline CDR1 and CDR2 sequences are DFQATT and SNEGSKA (reference sequence). CDR3 region: CSAYLTGGQETQFF. The CDR3 DNA sequence: TGCAGTGCTTACCTGACAGGGGGTCAAGAGACCCAGTTCTTC.

The chain combines TRBV20-1 with TRBJ2-3, with 11 bases lining up with TRBD2. Trimming at V came to 6 bases and at J to 4 bases, leaving 9 bases not matched to a gene. There are 15 residues in the CDR3. The germline V gene has CDR1 DFQATT and CDR2 SNEGSKA (reference sequence). The CDR3 DNA reads as TGCAGTGCCCCAGTACTAGCGGGGGCTCCAGATACGCAGTATTTT. It yields the protein CSAPVLAGAPDTQYF.

This rearrangement joins TRBV4-1 to TRBJ1-1; D not resolved. In germline, CDR1 is MGHRA, CDR2 YSYEKL. This CDR3 spans 14 amino acids. Trimming shortened V by 4 bases and J by 1 base, and 10 bases separated the two germline ends. This chain's CDR3 is CASSRYTSNTEAFF. CDR3 bases: TGCGCCAGCAGCCGGTATACCTCGAACACTGAAGCTTTCTTT.

In this sample, this clonotype turned up a few times. The chain employs TRBV5-6 and TRBJ1-2, with 8 bases identical to TRBD1. The CDR3 has 16 amino acids. From germline, CDR1 is SGHDT and CDR2 YYEEEE. Unmatched junction bases numbered 10, after V lost 0 bases and J lost 6 bases. The CDR3 bases are TGTGCCAGCAGCTTGGTTGCGGCAGGGGGCTTGGATGGCTACACCTTC. Translated, it gives CASSLVAAGGLDGYTF.

This clonotype was picked up a small number of times. The rearrangement joins TRBV15 to TRBJ2-4; perhaps TRBD2 as D (7 bases). Per germline, CDR1 LNHNV and CDR2 YYDKDF (reference sequence). With 5 bases removed from V and 0 bases from J, the gap between germline ends came to 14 bases. The CDR3 is 16 residues long. The CDR3 coding sequence is TGTGCCACCAGCCCCCGGGGAGGGGGAGCCAAAAACATTCAGTACTTC. Residues: CATSPRGGGAKNIQYF.

This clonotype showed up just a few times. The chain uses TRBV10-3 and TRBJ1-6, with 9 bases that match TRBD1. Germline CDR1 is ENHRY and CDR2 is SYGVKD. J lost 7 bases, V lost 10 bases, and 8 bases had no gene match. The CDR3 is 14 amino acids. The CDR3 is CASWTGVWNSPLHF. The CDR3 nucleotides read TGTGCCAGCTGGACAGGGGTTTGGAATTCACCCCTCCACTTT.

This clonotype was found a few times. The CDR3 nucleotides read TGTGCCAGTACGGGACTAGCGGGAGTAAGAGATACGCAGTATTTT. Translation: CASTGLAGVRDTQYF. The J gene is TRBJ2-3, the V gene TRBV25-1, with 14 bases lining up with TRBD2. The V and J ends lost 9 bases and 5 bases, in that order; junction bases with no gene match: 7. Germline CDR1 reads MGHDK; CDR2 reads SYGVNS. The CDR3 consists of 15 residues.

The chain has TRBV20-1 and TRBJ1-6; D is possibly TRBD1 (5 bases). Trimming stripped 3 bases from V and 2 bases from J, with 20 bases between. The CDR3 extends over 18 amino acids. Germline loops: CDR1 DFQATT, CDR2 SNEGSKA (reference sequence). The CDR3 region has the DNA TGCAGTGCTAGTGGGGCAGCCCCCGATCCGACCTATAATTCACCCCTCCACTTT. The encoded protein is CSASGAAPDPTYNSPLHF.